These 29 T cell receptor beta chains were all obtained from the same sample, sequenced in a study of shared clonotypes between healthy human individuals. TCRdb's table, derived via immunoSEQ multiplex PCR, lists solely in-frame clones and lacks some. Counted here are 950,000 to 1,300,000 clones, roughly 80% occurring once; the ten biggest clones make up approximately 1.5%. The sequencing sample was made of memory CD4+ T cells sorted from blood. As for subset: CD45RA-negative fraction. These receptors came from a young man in good health.

V gene TRBV7-9 combines with J gene TRBJ1-2; TRBD1 aligns across 7 bases. This CDR3 is 16 amino acids long. Germline CDR1 is SEHNR and CDR2 is FQNEAQ (reference sequence). V lost 1 base and J lost 3; bases outside the gene matches: 8. The CDR3 DNA follows: TGTGCCAGCAGCTTAGGGGTAACAGGGGACGACTATGGCTACACCTTC. As protein: CASSLGVTGDDYGYTF. Full variable domain (missing parts from reference TRBV7-9 and TRBJ1-2): DTGVSQNPRHKITKRGQNVTFRCDPISEHNRLYWYRQTLGQGPEFLTYFQNEAQLEKSRLLSDRFSAERPKGSFSTLEIQRTEQGDSAMYLCASSLGVTGDDYGYTFGSGTRLTVV.

The chain uses TRBV2 and TRBJ2-7; TRBD1 matches 8 bases. Trimming at V came to 3 bases and at J to 2 bases, leaving 3 bases not matched to a gene. Germline V gene sequence: CDR1 SNHLY, CDR2 FYNNEI. This CDR3 has 14 amino acids. The CDR3 nucleotides read TGTGCCAGCAGTGATCTACAGGGGGCCTACGAGCAGTACTTC. It translates to CASSDLQGAYEQYF.

This clone was counted a few times. CDR3 DNA: TGTGCCAGCAGTGATCCCCCGCAAGGCTCTGGGGCCAACGTCCTGACTTTC. This sequence encodes CASSDPPQGSGANVLTF. This sequence joins TRBV2 and TRBJ2-6, with no clear D. The CDR3 length is 17 residues. CDR1 is SNHLY and CDR2 is FYNNEI in the germline V gene. V lost 3 bases to trimming and J lost 0 bases, with 12 bases between them.

This clone was counted a few times. This rearrangement joins TRBV5-6 to TRBJ1-4; no definite D call. The CDR3 has 13 residues. Between the trimmed V and J ends, which lost 6 bases and 3 bases, there was a span of 9 bases. CDR1 is SGHDT, CDR2 YYEEEE, per germline. The CDR3 bases are TGTGCCAGCAAAGAATTTCCTAATGAAAAACTGTTTTTT. This codes for CASKEFPNEKLFF.

The rearrangement uses TRBV6-1 and TRBJ2-5; D possibly corresponds to TRBD2 (6 bases). Germline CDR1 is MNHNS and CDR2 is SASEGT. CDR3 length: 15 residues. The V end was cut by 11 bases, the J end by 1 base, with 20 bases between. As DNA, the CDR3 is TGTGCCTGCAAACCACAGTTGGGGGGCCAAGAGACCCAGTACTTC. Its translation is CACKPQLGGQETQYF.

This clone came up many times. J is TRBJ1-2 and V is TRBV28, with a weak D call TRBD1 (6 bases). The CDR3 sequence is 13 residues long. Trimming removed 7 bases at V and 4 bases at J, with 13 bases between. Germline assignment: CDR1 MDHEN and CDR2 SYDVKM. CDR3 protein: CASTFTGFYGYTF. CDR3 in DNA: TGTGCCAGCACCTTTACAGGGTTCTATGGCTACACCTTC.

V usage is TRBV5-6 and J usage is TRBJ2-3; no reliable D call. V was cut by 3 bases and J by 4 bases, with 12 bases left in between. The CDR3 totals 14 residues. Germline CDR1 is SGHDT and CDR2 is YYEEEE. In nucleotides, the CDR3 is TGTGCCAGCAGCTCGCCGGGTGACGCAGATACGCAGTATTTT. Translating it yields CASSSPGDADTQYF.

The chain recombines TRBV6-1 with TRBJ2-1, with a tentative D call TRBD1 (6 bases). CDR1 is MNHNS, CDR2 SASEGT, per germline. V lost 1 base to trimming and J lost 0 bases, with 10 bases between them. The CDR3 runs 16 residues. This chain's CDR3 is CASSEGGPFSYNEQFF. CDR3 DNA: TGTGCCAGCAGTGAAGGGGGGCCCTTCTCCTACAATGAGCAGTTCTTC.

This clone occurred a few times. The chain is built from TRBV19 and TRBJ2-7, with D unclear. The CDR3 contains 14 residues. CDR1 is LNHDA and CDR2 is SQIVND in the germline V gene (reference sequence). V lost 4 bases and J 2 bases, leaving 12 bases between the germline ends. The CDR3 DNA sequence: TGTGCCAGTAGTAAAGGCTCCGGTCCCTACGAGCAGTACTTC. It is translated as CASSKGSGPYEQYF.

This clone was observed once. The chain has TRBV6-6 and TRBJ2-2, with D unclear. Germline V gives CDR1 MNHNY, CDR2 SVGAGI (reference sequence). Trimming removed 2 bases at V and 6 bases at J, with 7 bases between. This CDR3 contains 13 residues. The CDR3 sequence: CASSYPGPGELFF. The DNA of the CDR3 is TGTGCCAGCAGTTACCCAGGTCCCGGGGAGCTGTTTTTT.

The chain is built from TRBV19 and TRBJ1-1; D is unclear. The CDR3 spans 13 residues. From germline, CDR1 is LNHDA and CDR2 SQIVND (reference sequence). V lost 2 bases, J lost 8 bases, and 12 bases lay in between. The CDR3 loop reads CASSINGFGEAFF. In DNA, the CDR3 is TGTGCCAGTAGTATAAACGGGTTCGGGGAAGCTTTCTTT.

For this clone: With a much larger clone just one base away, this may be a read error. The chain recombines TRBV13 with TRBJ1-6, with a weak D call TRBD1 (5 bases). Germline V gives CDR1 PRHDT, CDR2 FYEKMQ (reference sequence). The CDR3 spans 12 residues. With 6 bases removed from V and 7 bases from J, the gap between germline ends came to 7 bases. The CDR3 here is CASSSGNSPLHF. The CDR3 region has the DNA TGTGCCAGCAGTTCAGGGAATTCACCCCTCCACTTT.

The gene calls are TRBV14 and TRBJ1-6; D is ambiguous. This CDR3 comprises 13 residues. V was clipped by 4 bases and J by 7 bases, with 8 bases between them. Germline CDR1 and CDR2: SGHDN and FVKESK. CDR3 DNA: TGTGCCAGCAGCCTCGCCGTGAATTCACCCCTCCACTTT. Its translation: CASSLAVNSPLHF.

This clone was seen a single time. V gene TRBV11-2 combines with J gene TRBJ1-1, with a tentative D call TRBD1 (5 bases). The CDR3 loop spans 13 amino acids. V lost 5 bases, J lost 3 bases, and 10 bases lay in between. Germline V gives CDR1 SGHAT, CDR2 FQNNGV. CDR3 protein: CASSQGSHTEAFF. CDR3 sequence (DNA): TGTGCCAGCAGCCAGGGCTCACACACTGAAGCTTTCTTT.

V usage is TRBV14 and J usage is TRBJ2-1; D call uncertain. This CDR3 is 14 amino acids long. Between the trimmed V and J ends, which lost 0 bases and 8 bases, there was a span of 11 bases. CDR1 SGHDN and CDR2 FVKESK come from the germline V gene. Written as DNA, the CDR3 is TGTGCCAGCAGCCAAGATGGGCCGTTGGATGAGCAGTTCTTC. Translated, it gives CASSQDGPLDEQFF.

This rearrangement joins TRBV30 to TRBJ2-7, with D possibly being TRBD1 (6 bases). The V gene lost 3 bases and the J gene lost 2 bases, with 17 bases spanning the gap. Germline V gene lookup returns CDR1 GTSNPN and CDR2 SVGIG (reference sequence). The CDR3 length is 15 residues. DNA for the CDR3: TGTGCCTGGAGGCCAACTCGGGACACCCCCTACGAGCAGTACTTC. It translates to CAWRPTRDTPYEQYF. The full variable domain, completed using reference TRBV30 and TRBJ2-7, is SQTIHQWPATLVQPVGSPLSLECTVEGTSNPNLYWYRQAAGRGLQLLFYSVGIGQISSEVPQNLSASRPQDRQFILSSKKLLLSDSGFYLCAWRPTRDTPYEQYFGPGTRLTVT.

The chain recombines TRBV7-2 with TRBJ2-1, with 10 nucleotides matching TRBD1. The CDR3 is 15 residues long. V lost 5 bases and J lost 4; bases outside the gene matches: 5. Germline-derived CDR1 and CDR2 are SGHTA and FQGNSA. The DNA for the CDR3 is TGTGCCAGCAGCCCGAGGGACAGGGGATACAATGAGCAGTTCTTC. This sequence encodes CASSPRDRGYNEQFF.

The J gene is TRBJ2-2, the V gene TRBV7-2; perhaps TRBD2 as D (6 bases). Trimming left V 3 bases short and J 6 bases short, with 8 bases between. Per germline, CDR1 SGHTA and CDR2 FQGNSA. This CDR3 is 13 amino acids long. The CDR3 nucleotides read TGTGCCAGCAGCTTCGTAGCGGCCGGGGAGCTGTTTTTT. Protein product: CASSFVAAGELFF.

The chain couples TRBV7-8 to TRBJ1-1; possible D gene TRBD1, 6 bases. The CDR3 totals 15 residues. V was pared by 5 bases and J by 12 bases, with 25 bases between. Looked up from germline, CDR1 is SGHVS and CDR2 is FQNEAQ. The CDR3 sequence is CASSPQVWGPRGPFF. CDR3 DNA: TGTGCCAGCAGCCCCCAAGTCTGGGGGCCTCGCGGGCCTTTCTTT.

V and J are TRBV4-3 and TRBJ2-3, with D possibly TRBD1 on 5 matching bases. Germline V gene sequence: CDR1 LGHNA, CDR2 YSLEER. This CDR3 comprises 17 residues. Trimming pared 1 base from V and 1 base from J, leaving 15 bases between. The chain's CDR3 is CASSQGLRLGGTDTQYF. In nucleotides, the CDR3 is TGCGCCAGCAGCCAAGGGTTGAGGCTAGGGGGCACAGATACGCAGTATTTT.

The V call is TRBV4-3, the J call TRBJ2-7; 9 nucleotides align to TRBD2. V lost 5 bases to trimming and J lost 1 base; unmatched junction nucleotides: 12. Per the germline V gene, CDR1 is LGHNA and CDR2 is YSLEER. This CDR3 has 17 residues. Here the CDR3 DNA reads TGCGCCAGCAGCAATAGCGGGAGCGCTATTGGTTCCTACGAGCAGTACTTC. It codes for CASSNSGSAIGSYEQYF.

This chain uses TRBV4-3 with TRBJ1-4, with D uncertain. CDR1 and CDR2 (germline): LGHNA, YSLEER. Trimming took off 0 bases at V and 6 bases at J, with 11 bases between the two ends. The CDR3 is 15 amino acids. CDR3 nucleotide sequence: TGCGCCAGCAGCCAAGATCGTGCGGTGTATGAAAAACTGTTTTTT. It encodes CASSQDRAVYEKLFF.

This clone was picked up one time. V usage is TRBV6-6 and J usage is TRBJ2-1; no firm D call. V dropped 6 bases and J dropped 4 bases, with 4 bases sitting between them. Germline values: CDR1 MNHNY, CDR2 SVGAGI (reference sequence). The CDR3 sequence is 11 residues long. CDR3: CASRNYNEQFF. Here the CDR3 DNA reads TGTGCCAGCAGAAATTACAATGAGCAGTTCTTC.

The table lists this clone with a count of one. The V and J genes are TRBV5-6 and TRBJ1-3; no clear D. The CDR3 loop spans 16 amino acids. Trimming shortened V by 2 bases and J by 2 bases, and 14 bases separated the two germline ends. The germline CDR1 and CDR2 sequences are SGHDT and YYEEEE. The CDR3 bases are TGTGCCAGCAGCTTTAGGAGGCCGACCGCTGGAAACACCATATATTTT. This encodes CASSFRRPTAGNTIYF. The whole variable domain, filled in from reference TRBV5-6 and TRBJ1-3, reads DAGVTQSPTHLIKTRGQQVTLRCSPKSGHDTVSWYQQALGQGPQFIFQYYEEEERQRGNFPDRFSGHQFPNYSSELNVNALLLGDSALYLCASSFRRPTAGNTIYFGEGSWLTVV.

The chain recombines TRBV5-4 with TRBJ1-6; the match to TRBD1 covers 9 bases. Germline V gene sequence: CDR1 SGHNT, CDR2 YYREEE (reference sequence). The CDR3 consists of 14 residues. The J segment lost 6 bases and the V segment lost 6 bases, leaving 4 bases of the junction unmatched. The chain's CDR3 is CASTEQGANSPLHF. The CDR3 DNA reads TGTGCCAGCACCGAACAGGGGGCTAATTCACCCCTCCACTTT. The full variable domain, completed using reference TRBV5-4 and TRBJ1-6, is ETGVTQSPTHLIKTRGQQVTLRCSSQSGHNTVSWYQQALGQGPQFIFQYYREEENGRGNFPPRFSGLQFPNYSSELNVNALELDDSALYLCASTEQGANSPLHFGNGTRLTVT.

V gene TRBV2 combines with J gene TRBJ2-7; 7 nucleotides agree with TRBD2. CDR1 is SNHLY, CDR2 FYNNEI, per germline. J was trimmed by 5 bases and V by 2 bases; bases with no gene match: 9. The CDR3 has 15 residues. The CDR3 loop reads CASSEQGLGTNEQYF. The CDR3 DNA is TGTGCCAGCAGTGAACAAGGACTAGGGACTAACGAGCAGTACTTC. Filled out from reference TRBV2 and TRBJ2-7, the complete variable domain reads EPEVTQTPSHQVTQMGQEVILRCVPISNHLYFYWYRQILGQKVEFLVSFYNNEISEKSEIFDDQFSVERPDGSNFTLKIRSTKLEDSAMYFCASSEQGLGTNEQYFGPGTRLTVT.

V gene TRBV30 combines with J gene TRBJ2-7; 7 bases fit TRBD2. The CDR3 has 14 amino acids. Germline values: CDR1 GTSNPN, CDR2 SVGIG (reference sequence). V lost 5 bases, J lost 0 bases, and 7 bases stayed unmatched. CDR3: CAWRAAGSSYEQYF. The CDR3 DNA sequence: TGTGCCTGGCGCGCAGCGGGGAGCTCCTACGAGCAGTACTTC. The full variable domain, its missing parts supplied by reference TRBV30 and TRBJ2-7, is SQTIHQWPATLVQPVGSPLSLECTVEGTSNPNLYWYRQAAGRGLQLLFYSVGIGQISSEVPQNLSASRPQDRQFILSSKKLLLSDSGFYLCAWRAAGSSYEQYFGPGTRLTVT.

The V gene is TRBV5-1, the J gene TRBJ1-2; 7 bases fit TRBD1. V lost 2 bases and J lost 4; bases outside the gene matches: 5. CDR3 length: 14 residues. Looked up from germline, CDR1 is SGHRS and CDR2 is YFSETQ. The CDR3 region is CASSFRDRAYGYTF. CDR3 nucleotides: TGCGCCAGCAGCTTTCGAGACAGGGCCTATGGCTACACCTTC.

The genes are TRBV5-5 and TRBJ2-3, with a tentative D call TRBD1 (6 bases). The CDR3 covers 15 residues. Per germline, CDR1 SGHKS and CDR2 YYEKEE (reference sequence). Deletions cut 2 bases from V and 2 bases from J, with 12 bases between. The chain's CDR3 is CASSFQQGFTDTQYF. In DNA, the CDR3 is TGTGCCAGCAGCTTCCAACAGGGATTCACAGATACGCAGTATTTT. Using reference TRBV5-5 and TRBJ2-3 for the parts outside the CDR3, the full variable domain is DAGVTQSPTHLIKTRGQQVTLRCSPISGHKSVSWYQQVLGQGPQFIFQYYEKEERGRGNFPDRFSARQFPNYSSELNVNALLLGDSALYLCASSFQQGFTDTQYFGPGTRLTVL.